What follows describes a single T cell receptor (beta chain). Its specificity is not known. Germline V gives CDR1 SNHLY, CDR2 FYNNEI. Unmatched junction bases numbered 5, after V lost 5 bases and J lost 4 bases. The CDR3 is 15 amino acids. These data originate in a study of cytomegalovirus exposure and HLA in healthy donors. Study information: Per a later analysis, the roughly 640 first-cohort and some 110 validation repertoires shared one platform.

The method was immunoSEQ multiplex PCR; TCRdb's version includes in-frame clones alone and lacks a portion of them. The repertoire consists of more than 250,000 clones, with approximately 90% occurring once and the leading ten covering roughly 1.1%. Study-wide findings and caveats: Within the 95 to 150 validation repertoires, first-cohort TCR clusters tended to co-occur, according to a later analysis. It was 150 or so TCR beta chains that were listed as cytomegalovirus-associated. Despite most TCR sequences being rare, some public TCRs occurred in many donors.

The TCR originated in a woman younger than 45 in good health and CMV-seropositive. The V gene is TRBV2, the J gene TRBJ2-7, with 13 bases fitting TRBD2. Material: PBMCs. CDR3 amino acids: CASSRTSGGPYEQYF. CDR3 DNA: TGTGCCAGCAGTCGGACTAGCGGGGGACCATACGAGCAGTACTTC.